This T cell receptor (beta chain) is drawn from a study of beta chain features in type 1 diabetes. Study at large: Across the samples, about 110,000,000 sorted cells were examined in total.

Expressed TCRB transcripts were sequenced because the isolated RNA had all been reverse transcribed beforehand. The method was immunoSEQ multiplex PCR; TCRdb's version includes in-frame clones alone and lacks a portion of them. Among under 550,000 clones listed, roughly an eighth were seen once. There are many counts of this clone. The antigen is unknown. General study findings and limits: Individuals with type 1 diabetes displayed fewer insertions and more deletions at VDJ junctions. Shorter TCRB CDR3s, moderately but significantly so, marked every one of the four CD4+ subsets in Type 1 diabetes patients.

The germline V gene encodes CDR1 SQVTM and CDR2 ANQGSEA. This CDR3 is 11 amino acids long. The V end lost 7 bases, the J end lost 3 bases, and 9 bases lay between the germline ends. The specimen was naive CD4+ T cells from blood. The rearrangement joins TRBV29-1 to TRBJ1-2; D unclear. The TCR sequence derives from a woman aged 18-30 years in good health. The CDR3: CSEWDDYGYTF. CDR3 coding DNA: TGCAGCGAATGGGATGACTATGGCTACACCTTC.